The 17 T cell receptor beta chains below were found in one sample sequenced in a study of human T cells and chemical hapten exposure. Time point: pre-sensitization, week 0. Sample treatment: therapeutic diphenylcyclopropenone sensitization with weekly scalp DPC. MiXCR was run by TCRdb on the RACE reads, yielding one entry per CDR3 protein. The sample records a few hundred thousand distinct CDR3 sequences, 7.7% being singletons. This sample comprised whole blood, obtained in connection with sensitization to the hapten diphenylcyclopropenone (DPC). The receptors here all came from a man between 18 and 35 years old with alopecia areata. Some clones in this sample may be carry-over from other donors' samples.

This clonotype turned up a few times. This sequence joins TRBV15 and TRBJ2-3; TRBD1 might be the D (5 bases). The V gene lost 5 bases and the J gene lost 5 bases, with 17 bases spanning the gap. Germline values: CDR1 LNHNV, CDR2 YYDKDF (reference sequence). The CDR3 extends over 15 amino acids. The CDR3 loop is CATSAIGHSKDTQYF. The CDR3 DNA sequence: TGTGCCACCAGCGCGATCGGACATTCCAAAGATACGCAGTATTTT. The whole variable domain, filled in from reference TRBV15 and TRBJ2-3, reads DAMVIQNPRYQVTQFGKPVTLSCSQTLNHNVMYWYQQKSSQAPKLLFHYYDKDFNNEADTPDNFQSRRPNTSFCFLDIRSPGLGDTAMYLCATSAIGHSKDTQYFGPGTRLTVL.

The CDR3 DNA reads as TGTGCCAGCAGCCCTACCGGGGGCACCGGGGAGCTGTTTTTT. It is translated as CASSPTGGTGELFF. The rearrangement links TRBV7-9 to TRBJ2-2, with D possibly being TRBD2 (6 bases). Germline-derived CDR1 and CDR2 are SEHNR and FQNEAQ (reference sequence). Trimming stripped 5 bases from V and 4 bases from J, with 11 bases between. This CDR3 spans 14 amino acids.

The V call is TRBV7-9, the J call TRBJ2-3; D is perhaps TRBD2 (6 bases). Trimming left V 1 base short and J 0 bases short, with 11 bases between. This CDR3 region has 16 residues. The germline CDR1 and CDR2 sequences are SEHNR and FQNEAQ (reference sequence). In nucleotides, the CDR3 is TGTGCCAGCAGCTTAGGCTTAGCGGCTAGCACAGATACGCAGTATTTT. Its translation: CASSLGLAASTDTQYF.

This clonotype was found a few times. V and J are TRBV12-3 or TRBV12-4 and TRBJ1-1; no clear D gene. V was pared by 6 bases and J by 2 bases, with 10 bases between. The CDR3 length is 13 residues. The CDR3 here is CASSREVNTEAFF. The CDR3 coding sequence is TGTGCCAGCAGCCGGGAGGTCAACACTGAAGCTTTCTTT.

The chain recombines TRBV6-1 with TRBJ1-4; D is undetermined. The V end was cut by 7 bases, the J end by 5 bases, with 11 bases between. This CDR3 comprises 13 residues. The germline V gene encodes CDR1 MNHNS and CDR2 SASEGT. In DNA, the CDR3 is TGTGCCAGCAAAGCCAGCACGAATGAAAAACTGTTTTTT. This codes for CASKASTNEKLFF.

V is TRBV6-2 or TRBV6-3 and J is TRBJ2-2; D might be TRBD1 (5 bases). Germline CDR1 and CDR2: MNHEY and SVGEGT. The V end was cut by 5 bases, the J end by 1 base, with 14 bases between. The CDR3 totals 16 residues. CDR3 protein: CASSRQDIGNTGELFF. The CDR3 region has the DNA TGTGCCAGCAGTCGCCAGGACATAGGGAACACCGGGGAGCTGTTTTTT.

This clonotype showed up many times. CDR3 DNA sequence: TGTGCCACCAGTGATTACGGCTACGAGCAGTACTTC. It is translated as CATSDYGYEQYF. This rearrangement joins TRBV24-1 to TRBJ2-7; D gene uncertain. CDR1 is KGHDR, CDR2 SFDVKD, per germline. This CDR3 contains 12 residues. V lost 2 bases and J 3 bases, leaving 4 bases between the germline ends.

The chain combines TRBV5-1 with TRBJ2-7; tentative D call: TRBD2 (5 bases). This CDR3 is 12 amino acids long. Between the trimmed V and J ends, which lost 6 bases and 9 bases, there was a span of 16 bases. Germline lookup yields CDR1 SGHRS and CDR2 YFSETQ. CDR3: CASTFDGKVQYF. CDR3 DNA: TGCGCCAGCACCTTTGACGGGAAGGTGCAGTACTTC.

This clonotype came up a few times. The V call is TRBV4-2, the J call TRBJ1-2, with a tentative D call TRBD1 (5 bases). Trimming left V 1 base short and J 6 bases short, with 12 bases between. Germline lookup yields CDR1 LGHNA and CDR2 YNFKEQ. This CDR3 comprises 14 residues. In DNA, the CDR3 is TGTGCCAGCAGCCAAGGGGGCAGGCGGAATGGCTACACCTTC. Translating gives CASSQGGRRNGYTF.

The CDR3 nucleotides are TGTGCCAGCAGCTCCTCACTGGGACGGAGGATGAACACTGAAGCTTTCTTT. It translates to CASSSSLGRRMNTEAFF. This chain uses TRBV7-9 with TRBJ1-1; D perhaps matches TRBD1 (5 bases). The germline V gene encodes CDR1 SEHNR and CDR2 FQNEAQ (reference sequence). Trimming removed 4 bases from V and 0 bases from J, with 18 bases in between. This CDR3 region has 17 residues.

This clonotype was observed many times. The genes are TRBV29-1 and TRBJ1-1; D unclear. From germline, CDR1 is SQVTM and CDR2 ANQGSEA. The CDR3 is made up of 11 amino acids. With 5 bases removed from V and 2 bases from J, the gap between germline ends came to 6 bases. The CDR3 coding sequence is TGCAGCGTTTCTCAAAACACTGAAGCTTTCTTT. It codes for CSVSQNTEAFF.

The CDR3, as DNA: TGTGCCAGCAGTCCGCGGGGGGGAACCTACAATGAGCAGTTCTTC. Translated, it gives CASSPRGGTYNEQFF. V and J are TRBV6-4 and TRBJ2-1; 9 nucleotides align to TRBD2. V trimming: 5 bases; J trimming: 2 bases; junction bases outside the gene matches: 4. This CDR3 has 15 residues. Germline V lookup: CDR1 MRHNA, CDR2 SNTAGT.

This chain connects TRBV21-1 to TRBJ2-7; no DNA check was done on the table's D call, TRBD1. TRBV21-1 is a pseudogene segment. The CDR3 has 16 residues. The CDR3 region is CASSRRRQGRPYEQYV. The CDR3 coding sequence is TGTGCCAGCAGCAGACGGCGACAGGGAAGACCCTACGAGCAGTACGTC.

This clonotype has a handful of counts. This chain links TRBV28 with TRBJ2-5, with TRBD2 matching 8 bases. Germline V lookup: CDR1 MDHEN, CDR2 SYDVKM. This CDR3 has 13 residues. V was clipped by 6 bases and J by 7 bases; unmatched bases: 7. CDR3 DNA: TGTGCCAGCAGCCGGGGACTAGAGGGGACCCAGTACTTC. As protein: CASSRGLEGTQYF.

The J gene is TRBJ1-2, the V gene TRBV10-2; D ambiguous. The V and J ends lost 7 bases and 6 bases respectively, with 12 bases between them. Germline V CDR1 and CDR2: WSHSY, SAAADI. The CDR3 extends over 12 amino acids. CDR3 protein: CASTRDPNGYTF. CDR3 DNA sequence: TGCGCCAGCACCAGAGACCCCAATGGCTACACCTTC.

This clonotype was detected a few times. This chain joins TRBV3-1 and TRBJ1-2; D remains unclear. V was shortened by 0 bases and J by 7 bases, with 12 bases between the two germline ends. Germline CDR1 is LGHDT and CDR2 is YNNKEL (reference sequence). The CDR3 sequence is 14 residues long. The CDR3 sequence: CASSQDRVFGGYTF. The CDR3 DNA reads as TGTGCCAGCAGCCAAGATAGGGTGTTCGGTGGCTACACCTTC.

The chain recombines TRBV5-5 with TRBJ2-2; 8 bases fit TRBD1. Trimming took 4 bases from V and 7 from J; bases not matched to a gene: 12. CDR1 and CDR2 (germline): SGHKS, YYEKEE (reference sequence). CDR3 length: 16 residues. CDR3 nucleotides: TGTGCCAGCAGCCCCCCTCAGGGGGCATATATCGGGGAGCTGTTTTTT. This codes for CASSPPQGAYIGELFF.